These T cell receptor beta chains were read from a single sample in a study of blood T cells in healthy people across ages. Via MiXCR, TCRdb re-called the 5' RACE reads, giving one row per CDR3 protein. The sample shows around 940,000 distinct CDR3 sequences, roughly half of them seen only once. The sample consisted of blood. The receptors were gathered from a woman aged 60 to 75 in good health. Both conserved end residues are part of each CDR3. The order of the fields is J gene, clone size, V gene, CDR3 protein. Part of the rows lack a size; the others show once, few, many or a class for expanded clones.

>TRBJ2-7|few|TRBV6-2/TRBV6-3
CASSYRERGQEQYF
>TRBJ2-7|-|TRBV9
CASSNPSGEQYF
>TRBJ2-6|few|TRBV3-1
CASSQWANVLTF
>TRBJ2-4|few|TRBV5-6
CASSRTMAKNIQYF
>TRBJ2-7|few|TRBV20-1
CSAGGRGDYEQYF
>TRBJ2-3|-|TRBV4-1
CASSQLLANVDTQYF
>TRBJ2-3|few|TRBV7-2
CASSLFGPLSTDTQYF
>TRBJ2-5|few|TRBV15
CATSRGGQNQETQYF
>TRBJ2-3|few|TRBV28
CASIEGTSTDTQYF
>TRBJ2-7|-|TRBV20-1
CSPGRSYEQYF
>TRBJ1-6|-|TRBV27
CASSLRGGLNNSPLHF
>-|-|TRBV4-3
CAGSHQPPDEQYF
>TRBJ2-1|few|TRBV20-1
CSALPLAGVSYEQFF
>TRBJ2-1|many|TRBV20-1
CSARELSSYNEQFF
>TRBJ1-5|-|TRBV3-1
CASSQGLGQVQPQHF
>TRBJ1-2|-|TRBV28
CASSLSQRDSYFYGYTF
>TRBJ2-4|many|TRBV6-2/TRBV6-3
CASSTPPAGDKNIQYF
>TRBJ1-4|-|TRBV10-3
CAISKTGGADEKLFF
>TRBJ1-5|-|TRBV28
CASTVDSLNQPQHF
>TRBJ2-3|-|TRBV4-1
CASSQSSGQLGTDTQYF
>TRBJ2-7|few|TRBV20-1
CSAQLDRGQYF
>TRBJ1-5|-|TRBV7-8
CASSLAVTGASNQPQHF
>TRBJ2-1|-|TRBV7-2
CASSTWGGSYNEQFF
>TRBJ2-3|-|TRBV5-6
CASSLPLAGGIDTQYF
>TRBJ1-1|-|TRBV12-3/TRBV12-4
CASSGGKITEAFF
>TRBJ2-1|-|TRBV10-3
CAISESLAKYNEQFF
>TRBJ2-1|many|TRBV5-1
CASSSTAYNEQFF
>TRBJ2-6|-|TRBV6-6
CASSKNDRANVLTF
>TRBJ1-2|-|TRBV29-1
CSGARDCGYTF